This TCR beta chain was identified during a study of T-cell memory formation after mild COVID-19 (dated by TCRdb to 2020 to 2023). Describing the broader study: TCR sequence clusters from the two donors were found to be largely donor specific. Two young, previously healthy adult volunteers made up the cohort, one male and one female. In a couple of donors, T-cell clones that expanded and contracted after mild COVID-19 were tracked by sequencing TCRalpha and TCRbeta repertoires over time. What the work shows at the level of the full study, not this receptor alone: Contracting CD4+ clones were found mainly in CM and EM memory subsets, while CD8+ clones were enriched in EMRA. Clones that contracted from day 15 to 85 showed balanced CD4/CD8 phenotypes, whereas a second wave of clones that expanded from day 15 to 37 leaned towards CD4+. The detection of some responding clones in pre-infection memory suggests that pre-existing cross-reactive memory T cells joined the SARS-CoV-2 response. Only a couple of mild cases were covered in the study, and larger cohorts including severe cases with pre-infection samples were considered necessary. SARS-CoV-2 specificity was not confirmed for the second-wave clones peaking on day 37.

These reads were obtained on an Illumina NovaSeq 6000. TCRalpha and TCRbeta cDNA libraries were constructed by 5'RACE with constant-segment primers, with sample barcodes and unique molecular identifiers being introduced. RNA was extracted from every sample with Trizol reagent. Libraries were amplified in two PCR steps, with a second sample barcode and Illumina TruSeq adapters added in the second step. Sequencing of libraries was performed on an Illumina NovaSeq with 2 x 150 bp paired-end reads. As for the original processing: Reads were demultiplexed and collapsed into UMI-guided consensus sequences with migec v1.2.7. Using mixcr v2.1.11, the UMI consensuses were aligned to TRA and TRB V and J templates and assembled into clonotypes. Expanded or contracted clonotypes were those called significant by both edgeR and NoisET, with noise models trained on biological replicates. For edgeR calls, the cutoffs were a false discovery rate-adjusted p below 0.01 and a log2 fold-change threshold of 1. As an exploratory analysis of dynamics, max-normalized trajectories of the 1000 most abundant clonotypes were examined with PCA combined with hierarchical clustering. Each responding clone was given a CD4 or CD8 phenotype based on the CD4+ and CD8+ repertoires, which had been sequenced separately. TCRdb took the public reads, trimmed them with fastp at Q25, ran MiXCR for clone calling and kept in-frame beta chains. Rows matching on CDR3 protein sequence are summarized as one entry with the most common DNA and genes. The V and J calls were determined by TCRdb, not by the authors. Recorded for this sample are approximately 340,000 distinct CDR3 sequences; about an eighth of them occurred a single time. The ten most abundant clones make up around 21% of the sample.

This clonotype was counted at least ten times. Its antigen remains undetermined. Per-base qualities were not stored, and no clone one base away is much larger. Ficoll-Paque density gradient centrifugation was used to isolate PBMCs. The CDR3 goes from the cysteine to the phenylalanine over 16 residues. Only the CDR3 portion is preserved as DNA: 48 bases, with reading frame beginning at the first base. For this chain, trimming is 4 bases at the V end and 5 bases at the J end, and the number of junction bases without a gene match is 12. CDR1 and CDR2 are read off the germline V gene as SGHDT and YYEEEE. The rearranged segments are TRBV5-6 and TRBJ2-3, and TRBD1 matches 8 of the central bases. The sequenced sample was PBMCs or a T cell subset sorted from them (not recorded which). The receptor was isolated from a man aged 18 to 30 who had mild COVID-19 (a few samples of this study predate the infection). The sample titles of this study are shuffled in the database, so cell type and time point are left out; the donor was told from shared clones. The bases read TGTGCCAGCAGCCTTCTGACAGGGGCACTGGGAGATACGCAGTATTTT. Translation gives CASSLLTGALGDTQYF.